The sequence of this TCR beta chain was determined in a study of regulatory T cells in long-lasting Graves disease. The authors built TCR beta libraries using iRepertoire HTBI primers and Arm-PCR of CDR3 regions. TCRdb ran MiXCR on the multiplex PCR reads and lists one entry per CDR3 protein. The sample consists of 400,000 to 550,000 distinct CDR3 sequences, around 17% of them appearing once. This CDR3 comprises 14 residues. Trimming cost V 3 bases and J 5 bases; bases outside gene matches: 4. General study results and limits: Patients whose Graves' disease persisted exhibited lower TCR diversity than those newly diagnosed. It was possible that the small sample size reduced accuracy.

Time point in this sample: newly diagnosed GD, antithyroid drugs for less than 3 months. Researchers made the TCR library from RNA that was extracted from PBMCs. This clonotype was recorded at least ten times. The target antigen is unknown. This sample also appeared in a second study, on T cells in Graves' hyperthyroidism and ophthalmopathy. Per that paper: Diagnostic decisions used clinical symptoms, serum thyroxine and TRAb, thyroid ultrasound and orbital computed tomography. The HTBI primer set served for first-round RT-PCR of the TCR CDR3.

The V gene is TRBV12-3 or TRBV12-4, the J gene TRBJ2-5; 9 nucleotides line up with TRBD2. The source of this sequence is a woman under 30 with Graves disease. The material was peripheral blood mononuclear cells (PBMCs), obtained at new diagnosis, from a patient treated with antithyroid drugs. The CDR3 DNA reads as TGTGCCAGCAGTTTTTCGACTAGCGGTGAGACCCAGTACTTC. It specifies CASSFSTSGETQYF.